This T cell receptor (beta chain) is drawn from a study of human T cells and chemical hapten exposure. MiXCR, run by TCRdb on the RACE reads, gives a single entry per CDR3 protein. Among roughly 200,000 distinct CDR3 sequences listed, 20% to 25% were seen once. Time point here: patch test 1, 2 weeks after DPC sensitization. The sample's treatment: therapeutic diphenylcyclopropenone sensitization with weekly scalp DPC. Only after blood had been drawn was each patch test applied. The sample holds a few counts of this clonotype. The V end was cut by 1 base, the J end by 4 bases, with 10 bases between. CDR1 SGHTA and CDR2 FQGTGA come from the germline V gene. The CDR3 is 14 residues long.

The sample in question was whole blood, obtained in connection with sensitization to the hapten diphenylcyclopropenone (DPC). The TCR sequence derives from a woman in her forties or fifties with alopecia areata. Some clones in this sample may be carry-over from other donors' samples. This chain connects TRBV7-3 to TRBJ2-5; possibly TRBD1 for D (5 bases). The CDR3 region has the DNA TGTGCCAGCAGCTTAAGGGGCCCGGGAGAGACCCAGTACTTC. Translated: CASSLRGPGETQYF.